These 6 T cell receptor beta chains were sequenced from one sample in a study of a mutant IDH1 vaccine in newly diagnosed glioma. Time point: week 23, last vaccination. The investigators gave 300 ug of mutant IDH1 20-mer peptide in each vaccine dose, together with topical imiquimod. No antigens are known for them. Here immunoSEQ multiplex PCR was the method, and the copy in TCRdb shows in-frame clones only, minus some. The data contain under 70,000 clones, roughly 84% of them seen just once; the ten biggest clones take up about 14%. The specimen was PBMCs, collected from a glioma patient whose treatment included an IDH1 peptide vaccine. These receptors were taken from a man aged 18 to 30 with glioma.

The chain recombines TRBV6-5 with TRBJ1-2; D is unresolved. V was trimmed by 0 bases and J by 5 bases, leaving 7 bases between them. The CDR3 spans 13 residues. The V gene's germline CDR1 is MNHEY and CDR2 SVGAGI. CDR3 DNA: TGTGCCAGCAGTTACTCGAGGGAATATGGCTACACCTTC. Its translation: CASSYSREYGYTF.

As to this clone: At the DNA level, this CDR3 is encoded by other sequences in the same sample as well. The genes are TRBV5-6 and TRBJ1-1, with 7 positions matching TRBD1. The CDR3 totals 14 residues. Trimming took 0 bases from V and 2 from J; bases not matched to a gene: 1. Germline V CDR1 and CDR2: SGHDT, YYEEEE. The CDR3 bases are TGTGCCAGCAGCTTGGACAGGGGTAACACTGAAGCTTTCTTT. Residues: CASSLDRGNTEAFF. The whole variable domain, filled in from reference TRBV5-6 and TRBJ1-1, reads DAGVTQSPTHLIKTRGQQVTLRCSPKSGHDTVSWYQQALGQGPQFIFQYYEEEERQRGNFPDRFSGHQFPNYSSELNVNALLLGDSALYLCASSLDRGNTEAFFGQGTRLTVV.

This clone was found once. This chain connects TRBV6-1 to TRBJ1-1; TRBD1 might be the D (6 bases). CDR3 length: 14 residues. Germline V CDR1 and CDR2: MNHNS, SASEGT. V was clipped by 1 base and J by 9 bases, with 15 bases between them. As DNA, the CDR3 is TGTGCCAGCAGTGAAGGATTGAGGGGGGGGCAAGCTTTCTTT. This translates into CASSEGLRGGQAFF.

The chain links TRBV30 to TRBJ2-7; 11 nucleotides align to TRBD2. The CDR3 consists of 15 residues. Germline CDR1 is GTSNPN and CDR2 is SVGIG (reference sequence). J was trimmed by 2 bases and V by 4 bases; bases with no gene match: 7. For the CDR3, the DNA is TGTGCCTGGAAGCTAGCGGGGGGTCTTGCCTACGAGCAGTACTTC. Protein: CAWKLAGGLAYEQYF.

This chain joins TRBV29-1 and TRBJ1-2; TRBD1 matches 7 bases. The CDR3 sequence is 12 residues long. The J segment lost 4 bases and the V segment lost 5 bases, leaving 4 bases of the junction unmatched. Germline V gene lookup returns CDR1 SQVTM and CDR2 ANQGSEA. In DNA form, the CDR3 reads TGCAGCGTTACCAGGGACAGCTATGGCTACACCTTC. Encoded protein: CSVTRDSYGYTF. Drawing the rest from reference TRBV29-1 and TRBJ1-2, the complete variable domain is SAVISQKPSRDICQRGTSLTIQCQVDSQVTMMFWYRQQPGQSLTLIATANQGSEATYESGFVIDKFPISRPNLTFSTLTVSNMSPEDSSIYLCSVTRDSYGYTFGSGTRLTVV.

The chain carries TRBV9 and TRBJ1-4; tentatively, D is TRBD1 (5 bases). This CDR3 is 13 amino acids long. Trimming removed 3 bases from V and 6 bases from J, with 9 bases in between. CDR1 is SGDLS and CDR2 is YYNGEE in the germline V gene. As DNA, the CDR3 is TGTGCCAGCAGCGAGACGGGGGATGAAAAACTGTTTTTT. Translating it yields CASSETGDEKLFF. The full variable domain, with the rest looked up from reference TRBV9 and TRBJ1-4, is DSGVTQTPKHLITATGQRVTLRCSPRSGDLSVYWYQQSLDQGLQFLIQYYNGEERAKGNILERFSAQQFPDLHSELNLSSLELGDSALYFCASSETGDEKLFFGSGTQLSVL.